These 14 T cell receptor beta chains were all obtained from the same sample, sequenced in a study of low-dose radiotherapy and immunotherapy resistance in tumors. Time point denoted: after trial treatment. Treatment defined: LDRT plus nivolumab, ipilimumab, low-dose cyclophosphamide and aspirin (RACIN trial). First-strand cDNA relied on TRAV- and TRBV-specific primers spanning alpha and beta chains. TCRs were put through around 20 PCR cycles of amplification with Phusion. A constant-region primer and the V-primer adapter served as the primer pair. TCRdb processed the reads anew with MiXCR; each CDR3 protein has one entry. The sample holds more than 30,000 distinct CDR3 sequences, approximately 54% seen once. Specimen: PBMCs, collected after low-dose radiotherapy plus immunotherapy. The receptors originated from a male donor with gallbladder cancer.

This clonotype is labeled as medium-sized. The chain couples TRBV18 to TRBJ1-5, with 7 bases identical to TRBD1. V shed 0 bases and J 6 bases; nucleotides not matched to a gene: 8. The CDR3 runs 16 residues. Germline V gene lookup returns CDR1 KGHSH and CDR2 LQKENI. In nucleotides, the CDR3 is TGTGCCAGCTCACCACCGCTGACAGGGTTTATTCAGCCCCAGCATTTT. The encoded protein is CASSPPLTGFIQPQHF.

The chain couples TRBV11-2 to TRBJ2-3; TRBD2 matches 9 bases. This CDR3 has 20 amino acids. From germline, CDR1 is SGHAT and CDR2 FQNNGV. With V trimmed by 6 bases and J by 1 base, 20 bases remained unmatched. The CDR3 spells CASRLRVGGGARRGTDTQYF. The DNA for the CDR3 is TGTGCCAGCAGACTACGAGTTGGCGGGGGGGCCAGGAGAGGCACAGATACGCAGTATTTT.

This clonotype was seen a few times. The chain is built from TRBV6-1 and TRBJ2-5; 10 positions match TRBD2. V trimming: 6 bases; J trimming: 5 bases; junction bases outside the gene matches: 0. The CDR3 loop spans 12 amino acids. Germline V lookup: CDR1 MNHNS, CDR2 SASEGT. The CDR3 sequence: CASRGLAETQYF. The CDR3 region has the DNA TGTGCCAGCAGGGGACTAGCGGAGACCCAGTACTTC.

This clonotype appeared many times. The rearrangement links TRBV23-1 to TRBJ2-1; 9 bases are shared with TRBD2. TRBV23-1 is labeled an ORF, and its function is uncertain. The CDR3 contains 16 residues. With 0 bases clipped from V and 9 bases from J, the junction kept 9 bases outside the gene matches. CDR3 bases: TGCGCCAGCAGTCAATCCGACAGCGGGGGGCACCCTGAGCAGTTCTTC. Translated: CASSQSDSGGHPEQFF.

The V gene is TRBV5-6, the J gene TRBJ2-5, with 8 positions matching TRBD2. The CDR3 totals 15 residues. Germline trimming cut 2 bases from V and 5 bases from J; bases unmatched to any gene: 8. CDR1 is SGHDT, CDR2 YYEEEE, per germline. CDR3 sequence: CASSFRSGGLETQYF. CDR3 DNA sequence: TGTGCCAGCAGCTTTCGTTCGGGGGGGCTTGAGACCCAGTACTTC.

This clonotype was observed at least ten times. V gene TRBV7-9 combines with J gene TRBJ2-7; D is uncertain. The CDR3 contains 11 residues. The germline V gene encodes CDR1 SEHNR and CDR2 FQNEAQ (reference sequence). Trimming took off 5 bases at V and 4 bases at J, with 6 bases between the two ends. CDR3 DNA sequence: TGTGCCAGCAGCGCCCCTTACGAGCAGTACTTC. Its protein product is CASSAPYEQYF.

Many counts were recorded for this clonotype. The chain joins TRBV24-1 to TRBJ2-3, with 10 positions matching TRBD1. From germline, CDR1 is KGHDR and CDR2 SFDVKD. The CDR3 spans 18 residues. V shed 0 bases and J 2 bases; nucleotides not matched to a gene: 7. CDR3 DNA sequence: TGTGCCACCAGTGATTTGCCGGGACAGGGGAAATTCACAGATACGCAGTATTTT. The encoded protein is CATSDLPGQGKFTDTQYF.

Ten or more counts support this clonotype. The chain is built from TRBV20-1 and TRBJ1-1; TRBD1 is a possible D gene (5 bases). Germline assignment: CDR1 DFQATT and CDR2 SNEGSKA (reference sequence). V lost 3 bases, J lost 3 bases, and 11 bases lay in between. The CDR3 is 13 residues long. The CDR3 region is CSARLGADTEAFF. The CDR3 DNA sequence: TGCAGTGCTAGGCTCGGGGCGGACACTGAAGCTTTCTTT.

This clonotype appeared many times. CDR3 loop: CASSSRGQGPATNEKLFF. The CDR3 DNA is TGTGCCAGCAGCAGCCGCGGACAGGGCCCTGCAACTAATGAAAAACTGTTTTTT. The genes are TRBV5-4 and TRBJ1-4; 8 bases agree with TRBD1. The CDR3 is 18 amino acids. The V gene end was trimmed by 4 bases and the J gene end by 0 bases; junction bases not matched to a gene: 11. Looked up from germline, CDR1 is SGHNT and CDR2 is YYREEE (reference sequence).

This clonotype was counted between two and nine times. The chain uses TRBV4-1 and TRBJ2-1; no firm D call. V was cut by 4 bases and J by 8 bases, with 9 bases left in between. The CDR3 covers 12 residues. The germline V gene has CDR1 MGHRA and CDR2 YSYEKL. The CDR3 loop reads CASSPAGHEQFF. The CDR3 region has the DNA TGCGCCAGCAGCCCGGCCGGGCATGAGCAGTTCTTC.

This rearrangement joins TRBV29-1 to TRBJ1-2; D uncertain. Germline lookup yields CDR1 SQVTM and CDR2 ANQGSEA. The CDR3 covers 10 residues. Trimming left V 2 bases short and J 8 bases short, with 6 bases between. The CDR3 loop is CSVEQSGYTF. The CDR3 coding sequence is TGCAGCGTTGAACAGTCGGGCTACACCTTC.

The chain is built from TRBV14 and TRBJ2-4; D gene unclear. CDR3 length: 11 amino acids. V was pared by 2 bases and J by 9 bases, with 5 bases between. Germline CDR1 and CDR2: SGHDN and FVKESK. The CDR3 loop reads CASSQSFIQYF. DNA of the CDR3: TGTGCCAGCAGCCAATCTTTCATTCAGTACTTC.

V gene TRBV6-1 combines with J gene TRBJ2-7; D perhaps matches TRBD1 (6 bases). Germline V lookup: CDR1 MNHNS, CDR2 SASEGT. V lost 5 bases and J lost 7, with 21 bases in between. There are 15 residues in the CDR3. The CDR3 here is CASSPRRTGSREQYF. The CDR3 nucleotides read TGTGCCAGCAGTCCCCGACGCACAGGGTCGAGGGAGCAGTACTTC.

CDR3 sequence reads: CSVETGSSSYEQYF. CDR3 DNA: TGCAGCGTTGAGACAGGCTCGAGCTCCTACGAGCAGTACTTC. This chain uses TRBV29-1 with TRBJ2-7; tentative D call: TRBD1 (6 bases). The CDR3 is made up of 14 amino acids. V shed 3 bases and J shed 0 bases, with 12 bases lying between them. Germline values: CDR1 SQVTM, CDR2 ANQGSEA.